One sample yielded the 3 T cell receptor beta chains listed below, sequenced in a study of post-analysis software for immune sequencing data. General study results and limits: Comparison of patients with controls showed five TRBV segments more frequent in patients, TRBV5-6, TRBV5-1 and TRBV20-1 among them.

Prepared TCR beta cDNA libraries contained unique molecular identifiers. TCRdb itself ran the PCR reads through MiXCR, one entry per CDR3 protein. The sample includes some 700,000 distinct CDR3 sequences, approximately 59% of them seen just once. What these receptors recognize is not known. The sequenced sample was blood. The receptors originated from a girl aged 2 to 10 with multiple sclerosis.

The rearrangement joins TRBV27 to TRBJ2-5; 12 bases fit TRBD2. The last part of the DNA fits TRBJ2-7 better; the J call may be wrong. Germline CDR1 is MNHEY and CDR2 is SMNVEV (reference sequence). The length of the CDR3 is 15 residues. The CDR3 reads CASSFSGTSGYEQYF. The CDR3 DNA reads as TGTGCCAGCAGTTTCAGCGGGACTAGCGGGTACGAGCAGTACTTC.

The CDR3 region is CSASLVGPDTQYF. The CDR3 region has the DNA TGCAGTGCTAGTCTAGTTGGGCCAGATACGCAGTATTTT. The rearrangement joins TRBV20-1 to TRBJ2-3, with no clear D. Trimming left V 3 bases short and J 4 bases short, with 11 bases between. This CDR3 has 13 residues. Per germline, CDR1 DFQATT and CDR2 SNEGSKA (reference sequence).

CDR3 bases: TGTGCCATCAGTGAAAAGATCGTAGGACAGGGCCCCAATCAGCCCCAGCATTTT. It specifies CAISEKIVGQGPNQPQHF. This chain links TRBV10-3 with TRBJ1-5; 8 nucleotides agree with TRBD1. The junction had 13 bases not matched to a gene; V was cut back by 3 bases and J by 3 bases. Germline V gene sequence: CDR1 ENHRY, CDR2 SYGVKD. The CDR3 runs to 18 residues.